This entry lists 28 T cell receptor beta chains sequenced from one sample in a study of CD8+CD57+ T cells in acquired aplastic anemia. Individuals selected for sequencing had exhibited CD8+CD57+ cell expansion on flow cytometry. Genomic DNA provided the template from which TCR beta VDJ and CDR3 profiles were obtained. TCRdb redid the calling of the reads with MiXCR, one entry per CDR3 protein. This table holds 200,000 to 250,000 distinct CDR3 sequences, over 55% found once. Sequencing was carried out using sorted CD4+, CD8+, or CD8+CD57+ T cells (not recorded which) from PBMCs. Receptor source: a human donor with aplastic anemia.

The rearrangement uses TRBV15 and TRBJ1-1, with 7 bases fitting TRBD1. CDR1 and CDR2 from the germline V gene are LNHNV and YYDKDF (reference sequence). This CDR3 region has 15 residues. V shed 0 bases, J shed 10 bases, and the junction held 11 bases outside the gene matches. The CDR3: CATSRDGDRLRGAFF. CDR3 nucleotide sequence: TGTGCCACCAGCAGAGATGGGGACAGATTAAGGGGAGCTTTCTTT.

This clonotype was detected only a few times. This chain uses TRBV5-1 with TRBJ2-4, with D possibly matching TRBD1 (6 bases). Looked up from germline, CDR1 is SGHRS and CDR2 is YFSETQ. V gave up 2 bases and J gave up 4 bases, with 10 bases separating them. CDR3 length: 14 amino acids. Here the CDR3 reads CASSLGQTKNIQYF. DNA of the CDR3: TGCGCCAGCAGCTTAGGACAGACAAAAAACATTCAGTACTTC.

The chain links TRBV7-9 to TRBJ2-7; D possibly corresponds to TRBD2 (6 bases). CDR1 SEHNR and CDR2 FQNEAQ come from the germline V gene (reference sequence). Deletions cut 3 bases from V and 2 bases from J, with 14 bases between. The CDR3 covers 15 residues. The CDR3 spells CASSLEASVPYEQYF. The CDR3 DNA sequence: TGTGCCAGCAGCTTGGAGGCTAGCGTCCCCTACGAGCAGTACTTC.

This clonotype was seen a handful of times. The CDR3 loop reads CASSLGSEGNYGYTF. The CDR3 DNA sequence: TGTGCCAGCAGCTTAGGATCCGAGGGGAACTATGGCTACACCTTC. The chain recombines TRBV7-8 with TRBJ1-2, with a tentative D call TRBD1 (5 bases). V lost 1 base and J 2 bases, leaving 11 bases between the germline ends. The V gene's germline CDR1 is SGHVS and CDR2 FQNEAQ. This CDR3 is 15 amino acids long. The full variable domain, its missing parts supplied by reference TRBV7-8 and TRBJ1-2, is GAGVSQSPRYKVAKRGQDVALRCDPISGHVSLFWYQQALGQGPEFLTYFQNEAQLDKSGLPSDRFFAERPEGSVSTLKIQRTQQEDSAVYLCASSLGSEGNYGYTFGSGTRLTVV.

Turning to this clonotype: The junction departs from germline at one end; a sequencing error may be responsible. This chain joins TRBV19 and TRBJ1-1, with D unclear. Germline V gene sequence: CDR1 LNHDA, CDR2 SQIVND (reference sequence). The CDR3 consists of 14 residues. CDR3 in DNA: TGTGCCGGTAGGGCAATGCGTTCGGACACTGAAGCTTTCTTT. Its protein product is CAGRAMRSDTEAFF.

This clonotype has ten or more counts. V and J are TRBV25-1 and TRBJ1-1, with TRBD1 matching over 7 bases. This CDR3 region has 13 residues. Germline trimming cut 8 bases from V and 3 bases from J; bases unmatched to any gene: 6. The V gene's germline CDR1 is MGHDK and CDR2 SYGVNS. The CDR3 here is CASARQGYTEAFF. The CDR3 nucleotides read TGTGCCAGCGCAAGACAGGGATACACTGAAGCTTTCTTT.

At least ten counts were recorded for this clonotype. The J gene is TRBJ2-7, the V gene TRBV4-2; D not certain. Trimming pared 0 bases from V and 0 bases from J, leaving 12 bases between. CDR3 length: 16 residues. The V gene's germline CDR1 is LGHNA and CDR2 YNFKEQ. The DNA for the CDR3 is TGTGCCAGCAGCCAAGATAGGTCGGGTTTCTCCTACGAGCAGTACTTC. This translates into CASSQDRSGFSYEQYF.

The V and J genes are TRBV15 and TRBJ2-5; 9 bases fit TRBD1. The CDR3 contains 15 residues. Trimming cost V 3 bases and J 5 bases; bases outside gene matches: 7. Germline V gene lookup returns CDR1 LNHNV and CDR2 YYDKDF (reference sequence). The CDR3, as DNA: TGTGCCACCAGCAGCTCCCGGACAGGGGACGAGACCCAGTACTTC. It is translated as CATSSSRTGDETQYF.

The chain recombines TRBV7-9 with TRBJ1-5; D is unclear. V was trimmed by 1 base and J by 6 bases, leaving 7 bases between them. The germline V gene encodes CDR1 SEHNR and CDR2 FQNEAQ (reference sequence). The CDR3 sequence is 13 residues long. In nucleotides, the CDR3 is TGTGCCAGCAGCTTAGATGAGGGTCAGCCCCAGCATTTT. It yields the protein CASSLDEGQPQHF.

The chain joins TRBV14 to TRBJ2-6; D perhaps matches TRBD1 (5 bases). V was trimmed by 5 bases and J by 8 bases, leaving 10 bases between them. The CDR3 spans 13 residues. Germline-derived CDR1 and CDR2 are SGHDN and FVKESK. The CDR3: CASSSRVPNVLTF. CDR3 coding DNA: TGTGCCAGCAGCAGCAGGGTGCCCAACGTCCTGACTTTC.

A single count supports this clonotype. This chain's CDR3 is CASTGAHEKLFF. CDR3 nucleotides: TGTGCCAGTACAGGGGCTCATGAAAAACTGTTTTTT. The rearrangement uses TRBV19 and TRBJ1-4, with D maybe TRBD1 (6 bases). The CDR3 extends over 12 amino acids. V lost 7 bases to trimming and J lost 6 bases, with 9 bases between them. Germline V gene sequence: CDR1 LNHDA, CDR2 SQIVND (reference sequence). Full variable domain (rest looked up from reference TRBV19 and TRBJ1-4): DGGITQSPKYLFRKEGQNVTLSCEQNLNHDAMYWYRQDPGQGLRLIYYSQIVNDFQKGDIAEGYSVSREKKESFPLTVTSAQKNPTAFYLCASTGAHEKLFFGSGTQLSVL.

The gene calls are TRBV20-1 and TRBJ1-1, with unresolved D. V was clipped by 5 bases and J by 0 bases, with 10 bases between them. The CDR3 totals 13 residues. Germline-derived CDR1 and CDR2 are DFQATT and SNEGSKA (reference sequence). CDR3 sequence: CSAEQFMNTEAFF. Written as DNA, the CDR3 is TGCAGTGCTGAGCAGTTCATGAACACTGAAGCTTTCTTT.

The chain joins TRBV5-4 to TRBJ2-7; D perhaps matches TRBD2 (5 bases). Between the trimmed V and J ends, which lost 5 bases and 1 base, there was a span of 16 bases. The CDR3 contains 15 residues. Looked up from germline, CDR1 is SGHNT and CDR2 is YYREEE (reference sequence). The CDR3: CASSYAGLFSYEQYF. The DNA of the CDR3 is TGTGCCAGCAGTTACGCCGGACTTTTTTCCTACGAGCAGTACTTC.

The rearrangement uses TRBV19 and TRBJ1-2; D possibly corresponds to TRBD1 (5 bases). Trimming took off 0 bases at V and 4 bases at J, with 12 bases between the two ends. This CDR3 region has 15 residues. Looked up from germline, CDR1 is LNHDA and CDR2 is SQIVND (reference sequence). The CDR3 nucleotides read TGTGCCAGTAGTATAGACAGAGGGGTTCTCTATGGCTACACCTTC. This translates into CASSIDRGVLYGYTF.

The chain carries TRBV5-1 and TRBJ2-3; 12 bases match TRBD2. Germline CDR1 is SGHRS and CDR2 is YFSETQ. The length of the CDR3 is 15 residues. The V gene end was trimmed by 0 bases and the J gene end by 6 bases; junction bases not matched to a gene: 2. The CDR3, as DNA: TGCGCCAGCAGCTTGGTCACTAGCGGGGGGGATACGCAGTATTTT. Translation gives CASSLVTSGGDTQYF.

The V and J genes are TRBV9 and TRBJ1-3; perhaps TRBD1 as D (5 bases). In germline, CDR1 is SGDLS, CDR2 YYNGEE. The CDR3 sequence is 15 residues long. V was pared by 5 bases and J by 3 bases, with 15 bases between. Here the CDR3 DNA reads TGTGCCAGCAGTAGCCAGGGCGGCGTTGGAAACACCATATATTTT. It codes for CASSSQGGVGNTIYF.

Written as DNA, the CDR3 is TGCAGTGCCCGCGTCGGCATTGGGGAGACCCAGTACTTC. The encoded protein is CSARVGIGETQYF. The chain recombines TRBV20-1 with TRBJ2-5; D not resolved. Germline V gene data show CDR1 as DFQATT and CDR2 as SNEGSKA (reference sequence). This CDR3 region has 13 residues. Trimming cost V 6 bases and J 5 bases, with 16 bases left between them.

A word on this clonotype: Relative to the germline gene, one junction end is altered; a read error may explain this. The chain uses TRBV7-9 and TRBJ2-3; D may match TRBD1 or TRBD2 (5 bases each). The CDR3 is made up of 10 amino acids. The germline V gene encodes CDR1 SEHNR and CDR2 FQNEAQ (reference sequence). DNA for the CDR3: TGTGCCAGCAGCTCCGGGGCAGCCTCTTTT. Its protein is CASSSGAASF.

About this clonotype itself: The limits of the CDR3 on the DNA are not certain, so only TCRdb's listed CDR3 is given. The chain couples TRBV15 to TRBJ2-7; the D call TRBD1 from the table was never checked on the DNA. Per the germline V gene, CDR1 is LNHNV and CDR2 is YYDKDF (reference sequence). The length of the CDR3 is 21 amino acids, counting both ends. The chain's CDR3 is CATSSSYICSASGQGPYEQYF.

The chain has TRBV15 and TRBJ2-1, with a tentative D call TRBD2 (5 bases). Looked up from germline, CDR1 is LNHNV and CDR2 is YYDKDF (reference sequence). The CDR3 spans 15 residues. The germline V and J ends were trimmed by 1 base and 3 bases, with 10 bases remaining between them. CDR3 coding DNA: TGTGCCACCAGCAGAGTCTTACTAGACTACAATGAGCAGTTCTTC. Translated, it gives CATSRVLLDYNEQFF.

This sequence joins TRBV5-8 and TRBJ1-1; D not resolved. The CDR3 is 15 amino acids. The germline V gene encodes CDR1 SGHTS and CDR2 YDEGEE. With 1 base removed from V and 0 bases from J, the gap between germline ends came to 10 bases. CDR3 nucleotides: TGTGCCAGCAGCTTGCGGGAAGGAATGAACACTGAAGCTTTCTTT. It encodes CASSLREGMNTEAFF.

The J gene is TRBJ2-7, the V gene TRBV2, with D tentatively TRBD1 (6 bases). CDR1 and CDR2 from the germline V gene are SNHLY and FYNNEI. The V gene lost 6 bases and the J gene lost 2 bases, with 14 bases spanning the gap. The CDR3 has 14 amino acids. CDR3 nucleotide sequence: TGTGCCAGCAGGCCCGAACAGGGTCCCTACGAGCAGTACTTC. Its translation is CASRPEQGPYEQYF. Supplemented by reference TRBV2 and TRBJ2-7, the full variable domain reads EPEVTQTPSHQVTQMGQEVILRCVPISNHLYFYWYRQILGQKVEFLVSFYNNEISEKSEIFDDQFSVERPDGSNFTLKIRSTKLEDSAMYFCASRPEQGPYEQYFGPGTRLTVT.

This chain joins TRBV7-3 and TRBJ2-7; the match to TRBD2 covers 9 bases. The CDR3 covers 14 residues. CDR1 SGHTA and CDR2 FQGTGA come from the germline V gene. With V trimmed by 5 bases and J by 6 bases, 8 bases remained unmatched. Here the CDR3 reads CASSPGTSSCEQYF. In DNA, the CDR3 is TGTGCCAGCAGCCCAGGGACTAGCAGTTGCGAGCAGTACTTC. Full variable domain (outside the CDR3, taken from reference TRBV7-3 and TRBJ2-7): GAGVSQTPSNKVTEKGKYVELRCDPISGHTALYWYRQSLGQGPEFLIYFQGTGAADDSGLPNDRFFAVRPEGSVSTLKIQRTERGDSAVYLCASSPGTSSCEQYFGPGTRLTVT.

This rearrangement joins TRBV15 to TRBJ2-1; TRBD2 matches at 7 bases. CDR1 and CDR2 (germline): LNHNV, YYDKDF (reference sequence). The CDR3 is 16 residues long. V lost 1 base, J lost 12 bases, and 15 bases stayed unmatched. CDR3 residues: CATSRAGILTSAGQFF. CDR3 nucleotides: TGTGCCACCAGCAGAGCTGGGATACTTACTAGCGCGGGGCAGTTCTTC.

The chain carries TRBV12-3 or TRBV12-4 and TRBJ2-3; the D gene is possibly TRBD1 (5 bases). Trimming pared 1 base from V and 5 bases from J, leaving 13 bases between. The CDR3 sequence is 15 residues long. In nucleotides, the CDR3 is TGTGCCAGCAGTTTAGAGGAGTGGGGCCAAGATACGCAGTATTTT. It specifies CASSLEEWGQDTQYF.

The rearrangement uses TRBV14 and TRBJ2-2; TRBD1 or TRBD2 may be the D gene (5 bases each). The CDR3 is made up of 17 amino acids. V was clipped by 8 bases and J by 0 bases, with 19 bases between them. The germline CDR1 and CDR2 sequences are SGHDN and FVKESK. The CDR3 loop reads CASSLLRDVANTGELFF. As DNA, the CDR3 is TGTGCCAGCTCGCTTCTAAGGGACGTCGCGAACACCGGGGAGCTGTTTTTT. Drawing the rest from reference TRBV14 and TRBJ2-2, the complete variable domain is EAGVTQFPSHSVIEKGQTVTLRCDPISGHDNLYWYRRVMGKEIKFLLHFVKESKQDESGMPNNRFLAERTGGTYSTLKVQPAELEDSGVYFCASSLLRDVANTGELFFGEGSRLTVL.

V and J are TRBV7-9 and TRBJ2-7; D remains ambiguous. The germline V and J ends were trimmed by 1 base and 5 bases, with 12 bases remaining between them. This CDR3 is 14 amino acids long. Germline CDR1 is SEHNR and CDR2 is FQNEAQ (reference sequence). CDR3 nucleotides: TGTGCCAGCAGCTTAGGTGGGAATGCAAACGAGCAGTACTTC. Protein product: CASSLGGNANEQYF.

This clonotype has just a few counts. This chain joins TRBV10-2 and TRBJ1-1; TRBD1 might be the D (5 bases). V lost 8 bases and J 4 bases, leaving 14 bases between the germline ends. The CDR3 covers 13 residues. CDR1 WSHSY and CDR2 SAAADI come from the germline V gene. DNA of the CDR3: TGCGCCAGCCGGAGGGGAGTTGGCACTGAAGCTTTCTTT. Translation gives CASRRGVGTEAFF.